These 2 T cell receptor beta chains came from one sample sequenced in a study of cytomegalovirus exposure and HLA in healthy donors. The PCR used 60 Vbeta and 13 Jbeta primers. Profiled with immunoSEQ multiplex PCR; TCRdb holds only in-frame clones, not every one. This sample carries about 160,000 clones, 70% to 85% of them seen once, and the ten largest clones take around 6%. The specimen was PBMCs. The receptors derive from a man aged 50 or older in good health and CMV-seropositive.

The sample holds a few counts of this clone. The V gene is TRBV7-3, the J gene TRBJ1-1, with D unclear. CDR1 and CDR2 (germline): SGHTA, FQGTGA. The germline V and J ends were trimmed by 1 base and 0 bases, with 9 bases remaining between them. The CDR3 contains 15 residues. The CDR3 bases are TGTGCCAGCAGCTTAAGTCCTAGCATGAACACTGAAGCTTTCTTT. Translating it yields CASSLSPSMNTEAFF.

The chain employs TRBV5-6 and TRBJ2-2; D remains unclear. The length of the CDR3 is 15 residues. Germline-derived CDR1 and CDR2 are SGHDT and YYEEEE. The V and J ends lost 2 bases and 1 base respectively, with 9 bases between them. CDR3 in amino acids: CASSFGLQNTGELFF. The CDR3, as DNA: TGTGCCAGCAGCTTCGGGTTGCAGAACACCGGGGAGCTGTTTTTT.